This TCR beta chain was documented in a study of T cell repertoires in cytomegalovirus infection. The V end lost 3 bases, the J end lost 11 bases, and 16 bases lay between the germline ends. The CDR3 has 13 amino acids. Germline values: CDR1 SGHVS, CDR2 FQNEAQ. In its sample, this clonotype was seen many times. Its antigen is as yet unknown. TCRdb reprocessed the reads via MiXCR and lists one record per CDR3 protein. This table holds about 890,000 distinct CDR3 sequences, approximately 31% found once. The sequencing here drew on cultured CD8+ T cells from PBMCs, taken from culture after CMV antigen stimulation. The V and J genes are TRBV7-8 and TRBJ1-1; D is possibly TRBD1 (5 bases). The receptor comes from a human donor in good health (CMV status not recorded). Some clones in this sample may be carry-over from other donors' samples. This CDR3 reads CASSLVGGRFAFF. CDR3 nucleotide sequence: TGTGCCAGCAGCTTGGTCGGGGGAAGATTTGCTTTCTTT.